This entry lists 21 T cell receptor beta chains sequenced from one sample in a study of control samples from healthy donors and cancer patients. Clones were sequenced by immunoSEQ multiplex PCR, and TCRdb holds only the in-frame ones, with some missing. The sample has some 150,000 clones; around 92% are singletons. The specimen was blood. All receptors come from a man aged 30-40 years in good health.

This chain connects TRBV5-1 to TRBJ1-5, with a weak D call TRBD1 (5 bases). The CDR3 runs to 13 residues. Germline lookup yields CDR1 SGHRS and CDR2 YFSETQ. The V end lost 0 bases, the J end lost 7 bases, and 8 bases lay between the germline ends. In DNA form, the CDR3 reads TGCGCCAGCAGCTTGGGGGGCGGGCAGCCCCAGCATTTT. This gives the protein CASSLGGGQPQHF.

DNA of the CDR3: TGTGCCAGCAGTTTAAAATATGGCTACACCTTC. Protein sequence: CASSLKYGYTF. This chain links TRBV28 with TRBJ1-2; D gene ambiguous. The CDR3 contains 11 residues. The V end lost 2 bases, the J end lost 5 bases, and 3 bases lay between the germline ends. CDR1 and CDR2 from the germline V gene are MDHEN and SYDVKM.

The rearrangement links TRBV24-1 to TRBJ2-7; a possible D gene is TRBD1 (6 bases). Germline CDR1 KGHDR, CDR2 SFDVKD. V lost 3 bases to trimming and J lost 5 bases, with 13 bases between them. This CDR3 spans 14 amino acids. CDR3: CATSDTGTQHEQYF. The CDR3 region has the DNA TGTGCCACCAGTGATACCGGGACACAACACGAGCAGTACTTC.

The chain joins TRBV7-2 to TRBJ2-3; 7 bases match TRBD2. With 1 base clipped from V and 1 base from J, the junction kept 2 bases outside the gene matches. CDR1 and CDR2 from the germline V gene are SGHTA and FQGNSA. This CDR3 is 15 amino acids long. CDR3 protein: CASSLDRGGTDTQYF. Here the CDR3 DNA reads TGTGCCAGCAGCTTAGACCGGGGGGGCACAGATACGCAGTATTTT.

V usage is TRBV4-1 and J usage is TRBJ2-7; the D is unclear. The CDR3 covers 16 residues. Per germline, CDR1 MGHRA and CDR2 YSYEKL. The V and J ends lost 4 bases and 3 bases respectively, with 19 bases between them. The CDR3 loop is CASSLTGPASSYEQYF. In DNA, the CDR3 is TGCGCCAGCAGCCTTACTGGACCCGCATCCAGCTACGAGCAGTACTTC.

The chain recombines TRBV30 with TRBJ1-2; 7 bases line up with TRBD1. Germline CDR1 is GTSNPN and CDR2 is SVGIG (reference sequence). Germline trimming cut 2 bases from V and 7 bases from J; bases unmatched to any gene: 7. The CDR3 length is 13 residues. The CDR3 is CAWSQTGWRGYTF. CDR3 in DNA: TGTGCCTGGAGTCAGACAGGGTGGCGTGGCTACACCTTC.

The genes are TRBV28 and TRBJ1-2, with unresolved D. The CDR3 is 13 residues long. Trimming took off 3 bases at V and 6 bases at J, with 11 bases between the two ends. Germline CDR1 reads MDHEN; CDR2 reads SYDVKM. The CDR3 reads CASSLVLQDGYTF. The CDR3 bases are TGTGCCAGCAGTTTGGTTCTGCAGGATGGCTACACCTTC.

The CDR3 DNA reads TGTGCCACCACACTCGGGGGGGGGCTTGGGACAGATACGCAGTATTTT. This gives the protein CATTLGGGLGTDTQYF. The chain combines TRBV6-6 with TRBJ2-3, with 8 bases that match TRBD2. The germline V gene encodes CDR1 MNHNY and CDR2 SVGAGI (reference sequence). This CDR3 region has 16 residues. The V gene end was trimmed by 10 bases and the J gene end by 3 bases; junction bases not matched to a gene: 15.

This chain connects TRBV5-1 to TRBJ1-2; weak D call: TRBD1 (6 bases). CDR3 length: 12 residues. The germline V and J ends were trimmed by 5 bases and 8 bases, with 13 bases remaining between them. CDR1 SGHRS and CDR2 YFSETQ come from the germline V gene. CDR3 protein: CASRDSGGGYTF. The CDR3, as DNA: TGCGCCAGCAGAGATTCTGGGGGCGGCTACACCTTC.

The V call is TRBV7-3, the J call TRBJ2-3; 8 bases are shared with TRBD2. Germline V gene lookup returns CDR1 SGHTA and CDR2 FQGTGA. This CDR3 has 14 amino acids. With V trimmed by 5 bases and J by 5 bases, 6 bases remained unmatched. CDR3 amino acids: CASSTSGGVDTQYF. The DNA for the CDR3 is TGTGCCAGCAGCACTAGCGGAGGAGTAGATACGCAGTATTTT.

CDR3 nucleotides: TGCCCAGGGGGGGGGACAGTTGAAGCTTTCTTT. Protein product: CPGGGTVEAFF. The chain joins TRBV10-2 to TRBJ1-1; TRBD1 aligns across 7 bases. This CDR3 has 11 amino acids. The germline gives CDR1 WSHSY, CDR2 SAAADI.

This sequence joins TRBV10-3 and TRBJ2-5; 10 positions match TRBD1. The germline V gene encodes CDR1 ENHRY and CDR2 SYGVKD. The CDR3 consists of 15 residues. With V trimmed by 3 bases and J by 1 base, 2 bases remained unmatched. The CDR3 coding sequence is TGTGCCATCAGTGATTGGGACAGGGGCCAAGAGACCCAGTACTTC. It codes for CAISDWDRGQETQYF.

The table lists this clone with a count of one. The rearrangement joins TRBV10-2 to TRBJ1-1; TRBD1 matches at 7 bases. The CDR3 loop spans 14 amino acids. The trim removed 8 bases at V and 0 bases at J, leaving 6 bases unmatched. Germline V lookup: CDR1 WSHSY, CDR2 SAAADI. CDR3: CASLPGQLNTEAFF. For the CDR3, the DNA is TGCGCCAGCTTACCGGGACAGTTGAACACTGAAGCTTTCTTT.

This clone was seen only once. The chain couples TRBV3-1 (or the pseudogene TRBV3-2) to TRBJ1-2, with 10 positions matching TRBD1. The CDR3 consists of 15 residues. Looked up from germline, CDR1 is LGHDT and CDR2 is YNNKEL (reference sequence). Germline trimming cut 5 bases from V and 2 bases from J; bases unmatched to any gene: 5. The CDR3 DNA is TGTGCCAGCAGCGATAGGACAGGGGGAAACTATGGCTACACCTTC. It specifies CASSDRTGGNYGYTF.

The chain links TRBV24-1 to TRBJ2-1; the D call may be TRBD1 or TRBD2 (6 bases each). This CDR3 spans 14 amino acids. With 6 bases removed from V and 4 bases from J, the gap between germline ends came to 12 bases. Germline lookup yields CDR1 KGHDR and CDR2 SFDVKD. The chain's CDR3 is CATSRRGLYNEQFF. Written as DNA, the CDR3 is TGTGCCACCAGTCGACGGGGGCTTTACAATGAGCAGTTCTTC.

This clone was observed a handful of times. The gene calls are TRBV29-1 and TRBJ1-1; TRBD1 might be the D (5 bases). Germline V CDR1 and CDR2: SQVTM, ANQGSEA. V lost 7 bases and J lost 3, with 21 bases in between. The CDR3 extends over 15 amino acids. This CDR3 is CSGTHPGRMYTEAFF. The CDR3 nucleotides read TGCAGCGGTACCCATCCGGGACGAATGTACACTGAAGCTTTCTTT.

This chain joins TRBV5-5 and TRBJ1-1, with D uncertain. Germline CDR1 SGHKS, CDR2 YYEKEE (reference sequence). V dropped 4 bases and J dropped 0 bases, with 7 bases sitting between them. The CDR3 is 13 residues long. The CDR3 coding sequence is TGTGCCAGCAGCCCGGGTCTGAACACTGAAGCTTTCTTT. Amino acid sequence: CASSPGLNTEAFF.

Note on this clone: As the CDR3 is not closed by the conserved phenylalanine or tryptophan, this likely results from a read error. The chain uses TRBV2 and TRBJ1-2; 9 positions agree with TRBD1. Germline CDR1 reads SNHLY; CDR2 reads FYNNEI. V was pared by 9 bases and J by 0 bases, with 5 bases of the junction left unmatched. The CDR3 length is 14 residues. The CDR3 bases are TGTGCCAGATCCGGGACAGGGCCTAACTATGGCTACACCCTC. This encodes CARSGTGPNYGYTL.

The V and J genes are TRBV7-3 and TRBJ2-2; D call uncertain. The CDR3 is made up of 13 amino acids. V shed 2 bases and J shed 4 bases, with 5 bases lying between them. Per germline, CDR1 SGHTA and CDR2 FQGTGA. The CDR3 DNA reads TGTGCCAGCAGCTTACTGGTCACCGGGGAGCTGTTTTTT. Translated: CASSLLVTGELFF.

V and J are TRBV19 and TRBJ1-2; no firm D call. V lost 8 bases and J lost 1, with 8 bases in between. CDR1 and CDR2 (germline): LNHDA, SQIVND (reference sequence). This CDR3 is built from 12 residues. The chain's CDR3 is CASHGDNYGYTF. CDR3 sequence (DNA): TGTGCCAGTCATGGGGATAACTATGGCTACACCTTC.

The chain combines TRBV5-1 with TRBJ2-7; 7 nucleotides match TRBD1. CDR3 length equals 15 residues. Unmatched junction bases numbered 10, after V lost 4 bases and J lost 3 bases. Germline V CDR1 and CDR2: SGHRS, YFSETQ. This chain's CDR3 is CASSAGTGVGYEQYF. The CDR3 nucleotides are TGCGCCAGCAGCGCCGGAACAGGGGTTGGCTACGAGCAGTACTTC.